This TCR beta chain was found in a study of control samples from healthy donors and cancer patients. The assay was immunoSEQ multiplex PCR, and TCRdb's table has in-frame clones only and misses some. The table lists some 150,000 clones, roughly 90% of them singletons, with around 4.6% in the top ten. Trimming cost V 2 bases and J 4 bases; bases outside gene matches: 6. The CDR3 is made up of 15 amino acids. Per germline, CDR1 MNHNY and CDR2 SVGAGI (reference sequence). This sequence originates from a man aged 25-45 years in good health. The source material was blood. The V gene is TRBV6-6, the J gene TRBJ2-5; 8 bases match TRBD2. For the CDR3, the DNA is TGTGCCAGCAGTTACGGCGGGGGGCCAGGAGAGACCCAGTACTTC. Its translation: CASSYGGGPGETQYF.